The 8 T cell receptor beta chains below all came from one sample that was sequenced in a study of blood T cell repertoires in COVID-19 (dated by TCRdb to the early 2020s). The protocol used for the library was the immunoSEQ multiplex PCR assay. TCRdb re-hosts the immuneACCESS table, in-frame sequences only. Its copies lack some clones; in the studies checked, an unresolved V gene accounts for under half of them, and the cause for the rest is not known. In all, the sample holds roughly 14,000 clones, and around 92% of those were seen once. Jointly, the top ten make up approximately 7.1% of the sample. Sequencing was performed on peripheral blood. These receptors were collected from a human donor with active COVID-19. The donor label of this sample is uncertain.

The rearrangement joins TRBV5-1 to TRBJ2-5; 9 bases line up with TRBD1. The CDR3 is made up of 13 amino acids. The V gene end was trimmed by 10 bases and the J gene end by 5 bases; junction bases not matched to a gene: 9. Germline CDR1 and CDR2: SGHRS and YFSETQ. The CDR3 coding sequence is TGCGCCGCCCGGGACAGGGTGCGGGAGACCCAGTACTTC. It yields the protein CAARDRVRETQYF.

The V and J genes are TRBV29-1 and TRBJ2-2; 10 bases map to TRBD2. V was pared by 4 bases and J by 4 bases, with 9 bases of the junction left unmatched. The CDR3 covers 16 residues. Germline V gives CDR1 SQVTM, CDR2 ANQGSEA. The CDR3 DNA is TGCAGCGTTGGCCCTGTAGCGGGAGGATTCACCGGGGAGCTGTTTTTT. Translated: CSVGPVAGGFTGELFF.

The rearrangement uses TRBV3-1 (or the pseudogene TRBV3-2) and TRBJ2-7, with TRBD1 as a possible D gene (6 bases). Trimming stripped 4 bases from V and 4 bases from J, with 14 bases between. Germline CDR1 LGHDT, CDR2 YNNKEL (reference sequence). This CDR3 is 14 amino acids long. CDR3 residues: CASSPTGLRYEQYF. CDR3 sequence (DNA): TGTGCCAGCAGCCCAACAGGGCTAAGATACGAGCAGTACTTC.

This clone was seen only a few times. The CDR3 sequence is CASSLLLGQNYGYTF. DNA for the CDR3: TGTGCCAGCAGCTTACTCCTGGGACAGAACTATGGCTACACCTTC. This chain joins TRBV13 and TRBJ1-2; 7 bases are a match to TRBD1. Germline lookup yields CDR1 PRHDT and CDR2 FYEKMQ (reference sequence). The CDR3 loop spans 15 amino acids. V was clipped by 2 bases and J by 2 bases; unmatched bases: 5.

The rearrangement links TRBV30 to TRBJ1-2, with D maybe TRBD1 (6 bases). The CDR3 is 13 amino acids. V was cut by 5 bases and J by 4 bases, with 14 bases left in between. Germline values: CDR1 GTSNPN, CDR2 SVGIG (reference sequence). The CDR3 nucleotides are TGTGCCTGGGACCCAGACAGGATCTATGGCTACACCTTC. This codes for CAWDPDRIYGYTF.

The chain's CDR3 is CAWSARNEKLFF. The CDR3 coding sequence is TGTGCCTGGAGTGCTCGGAATGAAAAACTGTTTTTT. J is TRBJ1-4 and V is TRBV30; the D is unclear. Deletions cut 1 base from V and 5 bases from J, with 5 bases between. Germline V lookup: CDR1 GTSNPN, CDR2 SVGIG (reference sequence). CDR3 length: 12 residues.

J is TRBJ2-3 and V is TRBV19, with TRBD2 matching over 7 bases. The CDR3 is 15 residues long. Trimming took 2 bases from V and 1 from J; bases not matched to a gene: 3. CDR1 is LNHDA, CDR2 SQIVND, per germline (reference sequence). DNA of the CDR3: TGTGCCAGTAGTATAAGCGGGGCGGGCACAGATACGCAGTATTTT. Translation: CASSISGAGTDTQYF. The full variable domain, completed using reference TRBV19 and TRBJ2-3, is DGGITQSPKYLFRKEGQNVTLSCEQNLNHDAMYWYRQDPGQGLRLIYYSQIVNDFQKGDIAEGYSVSREKKESFPLTVTSAQKNPTAFYLCASSISGAGTDTQYFGPGTRLTVL.

The chain has TRBV15 and TRBJ2-4, with a tentative D call TRBD2 (5 bases). CDR1 LNHNV and CDR2 YYDKDF come from the germline V gene (reference sequence). This CDR3 comprises 15 residues. Deletions cut 0 bases from V and 6 bases from J, with 12 bases between. CDR3 sequence: CATSRERGLGNIQYF. The CDR3 region has the DNA TGTGCCACCAGCAGAGAACGGGGTCTGGGAAACATTCAGTACTTC.